Detailed here is one TCR beta chain. Its antigen is not identified. The CDR3 totals 14 residues. Germline CDR1 MNHNY, CDR2 SVGAGI (reference sequence). Trimming stripped 6 bases from V and 3 bases from J, with 14 bases between. The data belong to a study of T-cell memory formation after mild COVID-19. About the research overall: Largely donor-specific sequence clusters came from a couple of donors. The study's findings and limits: The study found balanced CD4/CD8 in clones contracting day 15 to 85 and a CD4+ lean in later expanders.

TCRdb re-called the 5' RACE reads with MiXCR, one entry per CDR3 protein. The data contain 220,000 or so distinct CDR3 sequences, 9% to 10% of them seen just once; the ten biggest clones take up around 3.4%. The receptor comes from a man younger than 35 who had mild COVID-19 (a few samples of this study predate the infection). Cell type and time point are not known. The sequenced sample consisted of PBMCs or a T cell subset sorted from them (not recorded which). The gene calls are TRBV6-6 and TRBJ1-2; D is possibly TRBD1 (5 bases). CDR3 region: CASSDLQGYYGYTF. The CDR3, as DNA: TGTGCCAGCAGCGACCTGCAGGGCTACTATGGCTACACCTTC.